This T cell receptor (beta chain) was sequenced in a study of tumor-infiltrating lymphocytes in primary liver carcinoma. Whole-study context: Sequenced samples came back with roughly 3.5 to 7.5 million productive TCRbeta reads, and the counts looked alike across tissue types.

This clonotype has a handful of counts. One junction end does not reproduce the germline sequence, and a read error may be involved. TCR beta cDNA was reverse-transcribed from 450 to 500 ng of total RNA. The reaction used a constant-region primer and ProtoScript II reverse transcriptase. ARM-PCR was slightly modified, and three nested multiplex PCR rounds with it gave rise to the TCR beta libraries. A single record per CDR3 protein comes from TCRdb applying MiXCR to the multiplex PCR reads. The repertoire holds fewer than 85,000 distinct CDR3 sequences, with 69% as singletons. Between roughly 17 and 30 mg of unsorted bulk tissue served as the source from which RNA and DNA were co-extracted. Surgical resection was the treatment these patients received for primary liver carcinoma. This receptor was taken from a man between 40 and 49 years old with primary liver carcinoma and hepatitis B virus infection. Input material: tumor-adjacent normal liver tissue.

The CDR3 DNA follows: TGTGCCAGCAGCTTAGGCTCGGGAGGGAACTACGAGCAGCACTTC. It yields the protein CASSLGSGGNYEQHF. The rearrangement uses TRBV7-8 and TRBJ2-7; 8 positions match TRBD2. CDR3 size: 15 residues. Germline CDR1 is SGHVS and CDR2 is FQNEAQ.